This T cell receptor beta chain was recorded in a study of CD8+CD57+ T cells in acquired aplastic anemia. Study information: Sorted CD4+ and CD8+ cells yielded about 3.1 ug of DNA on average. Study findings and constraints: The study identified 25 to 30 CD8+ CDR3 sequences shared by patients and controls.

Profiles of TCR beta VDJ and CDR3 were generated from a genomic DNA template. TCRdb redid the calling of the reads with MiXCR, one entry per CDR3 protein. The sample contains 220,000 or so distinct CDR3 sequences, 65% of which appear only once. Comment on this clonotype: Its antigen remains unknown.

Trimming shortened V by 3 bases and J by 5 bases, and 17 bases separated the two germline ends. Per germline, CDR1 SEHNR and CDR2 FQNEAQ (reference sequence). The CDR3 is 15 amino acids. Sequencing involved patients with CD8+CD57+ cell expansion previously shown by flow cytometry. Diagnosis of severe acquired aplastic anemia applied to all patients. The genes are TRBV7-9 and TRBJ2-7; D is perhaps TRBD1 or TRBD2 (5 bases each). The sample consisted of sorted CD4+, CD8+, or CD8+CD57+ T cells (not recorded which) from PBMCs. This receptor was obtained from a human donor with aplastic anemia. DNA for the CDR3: TGTGCCAGCAGCTTGAGATCGGGGCCGGAGGACGAGCAGTACTTC. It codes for CASSLRSGPEDEQYF.